This T cell receptor (beta chain) was profiled in a study of T-cell reconstitution after alpha-beta-depleted transplantation in children. CDR3 size: 12 residues. The germline V gene encodes CDR1 DFQATT and CDR2 SNEGSKA (reference sequence). As to this clonotype: The junction and the germline gene differ at one end; a read error may be behind it.

This sample's TCRbeta library carried unique molecular identifier barcodes. Each CDR3 protein is one row after TCRdb ran MiXCR on the PCR reads. Here the sample spans some 600,000 distinct CDR3 sequences, 16% being singletons. This specimen consisted of PBMCs from the stem cell graft donor, obtained from the stem cell graft. The V call is TRBV20-1, the J call TRBJ1-6; D is undetermined. This receptor was identified in a human donor who donated a stem cell graft to a child with acute myeloid leukemia. In DNA form, the CDR3 reads TGCGGTGCTACTCAGTACGGCTCACCCCTCCACTTT. Protein sequence: CGATQYGSPLHF.